The clone carrying this TCR beta chain was counted a few times. These data are taken from a study of blood T cells in healthy people across ages. Losses at the gene ends were 3 bases for V and 5 bases for J; bases not matched to a gene: 11. Per germline, CDR1 MGHRA and CDR2 YSYEKL. This CDR3 comprises 17 residues. A second PCR, run for about 7 to 11 cycles, used a sample-barcoded 5' primer plus a J-beta primer mix. Via MiXCR, TCRdb re-called the 5' RACE reads, giving one row per CDR3 protein. The sample comprises 1.5 million to 2 million distinct CDR3 sequences, about 50% of which are singletons, and roughly 2.1% rests with the top ten.

Sequencing was done on a sample of blood. The TCR originated in a woman between 35 and 50 years old in good health. This chain joins TRBV4-1 and TRBJ2-5, with 11 bases fitting TRBD2. The CDR3 nucleotides read TGCGCCAGCAGCCAGACTAGCGGGGTCCCACTGGGGGAGACCCAGTACTTC. The encoded protein is CASSQTSGVPLGETQYF.